This T cell receptor beta chain was observed in a study of CD8 T cells in Susac syndrome. Trimming stripped 0 bases from V and 5 bases from J, with 16 bases between. There are 16 residues in the CDR3. Germline CDR1 SGHAT, CDR2 FQNNGV. Random hexamers were used to reverse transcribe about 0.45 to 1 ug of RNA. TCRdb passed the immunoSEQ multiplex PCR reads through MiXCR, listing each CDR3 protein once. This table has about 130,000 distinct CDR3 sequences, under 95% appearing once. The V gene is TRBV11-2, the J gene TRBJ2-5; D is possibly TRBD2 (6 bases). The TCR was taken from a human donor with multiple sclerosis. What was sequenced was CD8+ T cells from PBMCs. The DNA for the CDR3 is TGTGCCAGCAGCTTAGAGGTTCGGGAGATACGGGAGACCCAGTACTTC. Translating gives CASSLEVREIRETQYF.